This T cell receptor beta chain was identified during a study of vaccination effects on CD4 cells after COVID-19. Between the trimmed V and J ends, which lost 3 bases and 2 bases, there was a span of 13 bases. CDR1 and CDR2 (germline): SGHTA, FQGNSA. This CDR3 has 15 amino acids. As for this clone: What it binds is unknown.

The ViraFEST assay expanded antigen-specific CD4+ T cells with viral peptide pools before sequencing. Investigators separated out CD4+ T cells once around 10 days of culture had passed. Among the vaccine recipients, none had a prior SARS-CoV-2 infection, and nucleocapsid antibodies were negative. Libraries were prepared by immunoSEQ multiplex PCR; TCRdb keeps only in-frame clonotypes and omits some of them. The sample includes about 65,000 clones, less than 85% of them seen just once. The receptor's source is a human donor who received a COVID-19 vaccine. The specimen was CD4+ T cells from PBMCs cultured with HCoV-NL63 spike peptides, collected before COVID-19 vaccination. The genes are TRBV7-2 and TRBJ2-5; D gene ambiguous. In DNA form, the CDR3 reads TGTGCCAGCAGCTTCGTCTCCTCATTTCAAGAGACCCAGTACTTC. Protein product: CASSFVSSFQETQYF. Supplemented by reference TRBV7-2 and TRBJ2-5, the full variable domain reads GAGVSQSPSNKVTEKGKDVELRCDPISGHTALYWYRQSLGQGLEFLIYFQGNSAPDKSGLPSDRFSAERTGGSVSTLTIQRTQQEDSAVYLCASSFVSSFQETQYFGPGTRLLVL.